These 17 T cell receptor beta chains share one sample of origin, sequenced in a study of vaccination effects on CD4 cells after COVID-19. These receptors' antigens are unknown. Ahead of sequencing, the ViraFEST assay grew antigen-specific CD4+ T cells using viral peptide pools. On roughly day 10 of culture, CD4+ T cells were separated out. Either the BNT162b2 or mRNA-1273 vaccine was given to participants in two doses. TCRdb's table, derived via immunoSEQ multiplex PCR, lists solely in-frame clones and lacks some. The repertoire holds 40,000 to 50,000 clones, with 65% to 75% as singletons. The sample in question was CD4+ T cells from PBMCs cultured with HCoV-OC43 spike peptides, obtained after COVID-19 vaccination. The subset is: HCoV-OC43 spike overlapping peptide pool stimulation. These receptors came from a human donor who received a COVID-19 vaccine.

This clone occurred a few times. The chain couples TRBV28 to TRBJ2-7, with 9 nucleotides matching TRBD1. This CDR3 contains 14 residues. Germline V gene lookup returns CDR1 MDHEN and CDR2 SYDVKM. V was clipped by 7 bases and J by 5 bases; unmatched bases: 9. The CDR3 reads CASTPGTGLDEQYF. CDR3 nucleotides: TGTGCCAGCACCCCCGGGACAGGGCTTGACGAGCAGTACTTC.

The chain joins TRBV6-4 to TRBJ2-7; 14 nucleotides match TRBD2. The CDR3 has 15 amino acids. CDR1 is MRHNA, CDR2 SNTAGT, per germline. The junction had 3 bases not matched to a gene; V was cut back by 6 bases and J by 2 bases. The CDR3 protein is CASRRLAGGPYEQYF. As DNA, the CDR3 is TGTGCCAGCAGACGACTAGCGGGAGGGCCCTACGAGCAGTACTTC.

This clone was detected a few times. The chain carries TRBV10-3 and TRBJ2-5, with D perhaps TRBD2 (6 bases). Deletions cut 6 bases from V and 5 bases from J, with 16 bases between. Per the germline V gene, CDR1 is ENHRY and CDR2 is SYGVKD. The CDR3 length is 14 residues. In DNA, the CDR3 is TGTGCCATCAGACCTACCTTGGGGAGGGAGACCCAGTACTTC. It yields the protein CAIRPTLGRETQYF.

V is TRBV11-2 and J is TRBJ1-1, with D perhaps matching TRBD1 (5 bases). The CDR3 spans 17 residues. V lost 4 bases and J lost 1, with 19 bases in between. Germline V lookup: CDR1 SGHAT, CDR2 FQNNGV. CDR3 sequence: CASSSWKTGRRNTEAFF. CDR3 nucleotides: TGTGCCAGCAGCTCGTGGAAAACGGGACGGAGGAACACTGAAGCTTTCTTT. Full variable domain (remainder filled in from reference TRBV11-2 and TRBJ1-1): EAGVAQSPRYKIIEKRQSVAFWCNPISGHATLYWYQQILGQGPKLLIQFQNNGVVDDSQLPKDRFSAERLKGVDSTLKIQPAKLEDSAVYLCASSSWKTGRRNTEAFFGQGTRLTVV.

The J gene is TRBJ2-7, the V gene TRBV18, with D possibly being TRBD2 (5 bases). Germline loops: CDR1 KGHSH, CDR2 LQKENI. This CDR3 is 15 amino acids long. V dropped 1 base and J dropped 6 bases, with 16 bases sitting between them. For the CDR3, the DNA is TGTGCCAGCTCACCACAAGGCCTAGGGCGGGTCGAGCAGTACTTC. It yields the protein CASSPQGLGRVEQYF.

The chain couples TRBV11-3 to TRBJ2-2; 7 bases match TRBD1. The germline CDR1 and CDR2 sequences are SGHNT and YENEEA. The CDR3 sequence is 14 residues long. Trimming took 5 bases from V and 5 from J; bases not matched to a gene: 5. The CDR3 here is CASSVTGPTGELFF. The CDR3 coding sequence is TGTGCCAGCAGCGTGACAGGGCCGACCGGGGAGCTGTTTTTT.

This chain connects TRBV2 to TRBJ1-1; perhaps TRBD1 as D (6 bases). V was cut by 4 bases and J by 4 bases, with 16 bases left in between. This CDR3 has 15 residues. Germline V gives CDR1 SNHLY, CDR2 FYNNEI. The CDR3 DNA follows: TGTGCCAGCAGTGGATTACATGACAGGAGCACTGAAGCTTTCTTT. As protein: CASSGLHDRSTEAFF.

This clone was detected a few times. The chain joins TRBV4-1 to TRBJ2-1; D remains ambiguous. Germline-derived CDR1 and CDR2 are MGHRA and YSYEKL. V lost 2 bases to trimming and J lost 9 bases, with 8 bases between them. This CDR3 spans 12 amino acids. CDR3 amino acids: CASSQTEREQFF. The CDR3 nucleotides read TGCGCCAGCAGCCAAACAGAACGTGAGCAGTTCTTC.

The chain has TRBV4-1 and TRBJ2-2; no definite D call. V lost 3 bases and J lost 1, with 9 bases in between. The CDR3 consists of 15 residues. Looked up from germline, CDR1 is MGHRA and CDR2 is YSYEKL. The CDR3 DNA sequence: TGCGCCAGCAGCCATTTCTCAGGGAACACCGGGGAGCTGTTTTTT. This codes for CASSHFSGNTGELFF.

Remarks on this clone: The sample contains more than one DNA sequence encoding this CDR3. This chain links TRBV5-1 with TRBJ2-1; 15 positions agree with TRBD2. Germline V gene sequence: CDR1 SGHRS, CDR2 YFSETQ. J lost 7 bases, V lost 5 bases, and 4 bases had no gene match. The CDR3 loop spans 15 amino acids. The chain's CDR3 is CASSLGLAGGNEQFF. DNA of the CDR3: TGCGCCAGCAGTCTAGGACTAGCGGGAGGGAATGAGCAGTTCTTC.

The CDR3 protein is CASSLEQGLYEQYF. CDR3 DNA sequence: TGCGCCAGCAGCTTGGAACAGGGACTATACGAGCAGTACTTC. The V and J genes are TRBV5-1 and TRBJ2-7, with D perhaps matching TRBD2 (7 bases). Germline V gene data show CDR1 as SGHRS and CDR2 as YFSETQ. The V and J ends lost 0 bases and 4 bases respectively, with 11 bases between them. This CDR3 is built from 14 residues. Looking up the rest from reference TRBV5-1 and TRBJ2-7 gives the full variable domain: KAGVTQTPRYLIKTRGQQVTLSCSPISGHRSVSWYQQTPGQGLQFLFEYFSETQRNKGNFPGRFSGRQFSNSRSEMNVSTLELGDSALYLCASSLEQGLYEQYFGPGTRLTVT.

This chain joins TRBV19 and TRBJ1-1; TRBD1 is a possible D gene (6 bases). With 7 bases removed from V and 4 bases from J, the gap between germline ends came to 16 bases. Looked up from germline, CDR1 is LNHDA and CDR2 is SQIVND (reference sequence). The CDR3 covers 14 residues. The CDR3 loop is CASIQFRGRTEAFF. CDR3 in DNA: TGTGCCAGTATCCAATTTCGGGGGCGCACTGAAGCTTTCTTT.

This clone was seen many times. This chain joins TRBV7-8 and TRBJ1-1, with D unresolved. The germline V and J ends were trimmed by 6 bases and 4 bases, with 15 bases remaining between them. The CDR3 sequence is 14 residues long. CDR1 is SGHVS and CDR2 is FQNEAQ in the germline V gene. CDR3 DNA: TGTGCCAGCAGTTCAAGGGAGGGTCGCACTGAAGCTTTCTTT. Translated, it gives CASSSREGRTEAFF.

In its sample, this clone was seen once. The chain carries TRBV7-9 and TRBJ1-3; D is unresolved. The V gene lost 1 base and the J gene lost 4 bases, with 11 bases spanning the gap. CDR3 length: 15 residues. Looked up from germline, CDR1 is SEHNR and CDR2 is FQNEAQ (reference sequence). CDR3 region: CASSLVTSGGNTIYF. In DNA, the CDR3 is TGTGCCAGCAGCTTAGTAACTTCTGGGGGAAACACCATATATTTT.

The chain recombines TRBV11-2 with TRBJ2-1; a possible D gene is TRBD2 (5 bases). Germline values: CDR1 SGHAT, CDR2 FQNNGV. Trimming left V 2 bases short and J 8 bases short, with 13 bases between. The CDR3 runs 14 residues. The CDR3 nucleotides are TGTGCCAGCAGCTTAATAGCTAGCTTCGATGAGCAGTTCTTC. This translates into CASSLIASFDEQFF.

V is TRBV19 and J is TRBJ2-3, with TRBD2 matching 9 bases. Germline V CDR1 and CDR2: LNHDA, SQIVND (reference sequence). V shed 1 base and J 2 bases; nucleotides not matched to a gene: 1. The CDR3 covers 15 residues. CDR3 in DNA: TGTGCCAGTAGTATAGGGACTAGCGCCACAGATACGCAGTATTTT. Its translation is CASSIGTSATDTQYF.

The genes are TRBV9 and TRBJ1-3; TRBD1 might be the D (5 bases). Germline lookup yields CDR1 SGDLS and CDR2 YYNGEE. This CDR3 spans 15 amino acids. Trimming removed 0 bases from V and 2 bases from J, with 9 bases in between. Here the CDR3 DNA reads TGTGCCAGCAGCGTAGGGGTACAGGCTGGAAACACCATATATTTT. Translation gives CASSVGVQAGNTIYF. Full variable domain (rest looked up from reference TRBV9 and TRBJ1-3): DSGVTQTPKHLITATGQRVTLRCSPRSGDLSVYWYQQSLDQGLQFLIQYYNGEERAKGNILERFSAQQFPDLHSELNLSSLELGDSALYFCASSVGVQAGNTIYFGEGSWLTVV.